This T cell receptor beta chain was captured in a study of T cells after yellow fever vaccination. One entry per CDR3 protein results from TCRdb running MiXCR on the 5' RACE reads. The top ten clones hold 3.2% of a sample with approximately 330,000 distinct CDR3 sequences, around an eighth of them seen once. Study-level points and caveats: Contaminating bulk clonotypes could be abundant in FACS-sorted repertoires.

Regarding this clonotype: Its antigen is unknown.

CDR3 length: 13 residues. The germline CDR1 and CDR2 sequences are SGHRS and YFSETQ. V was pared by 5 bases and J by 8 bases, with 16 bases between. The TCR comes from a man between 18 and 35 years old who received the YFV17D yellow fever vaccine. The V gene is TRBV5-1, the J gene TRBJ1-1, with D hard to call. This specimen consisted of CD4+ T cells sorted from PBMCs, obtained 15 days after the yellow fever booster vaccination. The CDR3 bases are TGCGCCAGCAGGGTGACGTATAACGGAGAAGCTTTCTTT. Its protein product is CASRVTYNGEAFF.